This T cell receptor (beta chain) was obtained from a study of T-cell reconstitution after alpha-beta-depleted transplantation in children. The study's findings and limits: Some patients' high day-60 TCRbeta diversity was attributed to recipient cells surviving conditioning. Several hundred expanded graft clones reportedly were the source of alpha-beta T cells about two months after transplant. T-cell numbers and diversity, one year after transplant, stemmed largely from T cells that were newly produced.

It was with unique molecular identifiers that the TCRbeta library was prepared. MiXCR was run by TCRdb on the PCR reads, yielding one entry per CDR3 protein. The sample holds 250,000 to 400,000 distinct CDR3 sequences; about a quarter are singletons and the top ten take roughly 9.8%. CDR3 length: 14 residues. Trimming cost V 6 bases and J 3 bases; bases outside gene matches: 6. Germline V gene sequence: CDR1 MNHNS, CDR2 SASEGT. This clonotype was recorded a few times. Its antigen is not identified. Sequences were derived from PBMCs, mostly from graft donor cells, sampled 180 days after TCRalphabeta/CD19-depleted stem cell transplant. The origin of this receptor is a male patient aged 5 to 17 who had a stem cell transplant for acute lymphoblastic leukemia, so the T cells may come from the graft donor. The V and J genes are TRBV6-1 and TRBJ2-7, with 9 nucleotides matching TRBD1. CDR3 in DNA: TGTGCCAGCAGATCCACGGGACAGGGCTACGAGCAGTACTTC. This translates into CASRSTGQGYEQYF.